What follows are 16 T cell receptor beta chains derived from one specimen sequenced in a study of CD8+CD57+ T cells in acquired aplastic anemia. In patients chosen for sequencing, flow cytometry had shown CD8+CD57+ cell expansion. Investigators profiled TCR beta VDJ and CDR3 from genomic DNA template. MiXCR was run by TCRdb on the reads, yielding one entry per CDR3 protein. The table lists about 270,000 distinct CDR3 sequences, about 80% of them singletons. Sample: sorted CD4+, CD8+, or CD8+CD57+ T cells (not recorded which) from PBMCs. These receptors all stem from a human donor with aplastic anemia.

V is TRBV7-8 and J is TRBJ1-2; TRBD1 matches 7 bases. Germline trimming cut 3 bases from V and 8 bases from J; bases unmatched to any gene: 12. Germline V gene data show CDR1 as SGHVS and CDR2 as FQNEAQ. The CDR3 sequence is 15 residues long. Here the CDR3 DNA reads TGTGCCAGCAGCTTTAATCCAGGCGGGACAGCCGGCTACACCTTC. It specifies CASSFNPGGTAGYTF.

Comment on this clonotype: A read error may produce the germline difference seen at one junction end. This chain uses TRBV20-1 with TRBJ2-2, with D possibly TRBD2 on 6 matching bases. The CDR3 totals 15 residues. Germline CDR1 is DFQATT and CDR2 is SNEGSKA (reference sequence). CDR3 DNA: TGCAGTGCTAGAGATATCAACGGGAGCACCGGGGAGCTGTCTTTT. It is translated as CSARDINGSTGELSF.

On this clonotype itself: At one of its ends the junction is not consistent with the germline gene, which may arise from a read error. V usage is TRBV7-8 and J usage is TRBJ1-1; D gene ambiguous. CDR1 is SGHVS, CDR2 FQNEAQ, per germline. This CDR3 spans 14 amino acids. CDR3 sequence: CASSSSRGGNEQYF. CDR3 in DNA: TGTGCCAGCAGCTCCTCACGGGGTGGAAACGAGCAGTACTTT.

This chain connects TRBV7-9 to TRBJ2-3; either TRBD1 or TRBD2 may fit D (5 bases each). This CDR3 spans 15 amino acids. With 5 bases removed from V and 15 bases from J, the gap between germline ends came to 27 bases. CDR1 SEHNR and CDR2 FQNEAQ come from the germline V gene (reference sequence). The CDR3 DNA reads as TGTGCCAGCAGCCAATTTCGGGTTAAAGGGACCAGACACTATTTT. It specifies CASSQFRVKGTRHYF.

This clonotype was detected a few times. The chain combines TRBV7-8 with TRBJ1-4, with TRBD1 matching 7 bases. V was clipped by 3 bases and J by 11 bases; unmatched bases: 18. Germline V lookup: CDR1 SGHVS, CDR2 FQNEAQ. The CDR3 totals 17 residues. CDR3 bases: TGTGCCAGCAGCTTTCATCCAGACGGGACAGCCCTTTCCAAACTGTTTTTT. Protein product: CASSFHPDGTALSKLFF.

V usage is TRBV7-9 and J usage is TRBJ2-3, with D possibly TRBD2 on 6 matching bases. V gave up 7 bases and J gave up 1 base, with 9 bases separating them. The CDR3 spans 13 residues. Germline lookup yields CDR1 SEHNR and CDR2 FQNEAQ (reference sequence). CDR3 loop: CASTSVGTDTQYF. Written as DNA, the CDR3 is TGTGCCAGCACTAGCGTGGGCACAGATACGCAGTATTTT.

As for this clonotype: This is likely a read error, given that the CDR3 carries no conserved phenylalanine or tryptophan at its end. The V and J genes are TRBV7-2 and TRBJ2-2, with D unresolved. CDR3 size: 12 residues. Germline CDR1 and CDR2: SGHTA and FQGNSA. Trimming removed 1 base from V and 11 bases from J, with 8 bases in between. The CDR3 is CASSLVPGELFI. The CDR3, as DNA: TGTGCCAGCAGCTTAGTACCGGGTGAGCTGTTTATT.

This chain joins TRBV2 and TRBJ2-5, with 9 nucleotides matching TRBD1. TRBJ2-7 explains the end of the DNA better; the J call may be wrong. The germline gives CDR1 SNHLY, CDR2 FYNNEI. The length of the CDR3 is 16 residues. In nucleotides, the CDR3 is TGTGCCAGCAGTTTATCACCGGGACAGGGTACCTACGAGCAGTACTTC. As protein: CASSLSPGQGTYEQYF.

This sequence joins TRBV2 and TRBJ1-6; possibly TRBD1 for D (6 bases). This CDR3 spans 16 amino acids. V was shortened by 4 bases and J by 6 bases, with 16 bases between the two germline ends. Germline values: CDR1 SNHLY, CDR2 FYNNEI. The CDR3: CASSGVGTRRNSPLHF. In DNA form, the CDR3 reads TGTGCCAGCAGTGGTGTCGGGACAAGGCGTAATTCACCCCTCCACTTT.

J is TRBJ2-3 and V is TRBV7-9, with D tentatively TRBD1 or TRBD2 (6 bases each). Per the germline V gene, CDR1 is SEHNR and CDR2 is FQNEAQ (reference sequence). The CDR3 sequence is 13 residues long. Trimming stripped 3 bases from V and 14 bases from J, with 18 bases between. In DNA, the CDR3 is TGTGCCAGCAGCTTTCAAGGAAGAGGGGGGCGGTATTTT. This gives the protein CASSFQGRGGRYF.

The chain couples TRBV7-2 to TRBJ1-1; D call uncertain. Germline V gene sequence: CDR1 SGHTA, CDR2 FQGNSA. V gave up 3 bases and J gave up 14 bases, with 25 bases separating them. The length of the CDR3 is 15 residues. The DNA of the CDR3 is TGTGCCAGCAGCTTGGCTATCGGGAGCAGAACTGAGCAGTTCTTT. This encodes CASSLAIGSRTEQFF.

As concerns this clonotype: One junction end disagrees with the germline gene, perhaps due to a read error. The chain couples TRBV9 to TRBJ2-3, with D possibly matching TRBD2 (6 bases). This CDR3 has 14 residues. CDR1 SGDLS and CDR2 YYNGEE come from the germline V gene. As DNA, the CDR3 is TGTGCCAGCAGCGTAGGGCTAGCGCACACAGCTACGCATTTT. Residues: CASSVGLAHTATHF.

The chain recombines TRBV7-3 with TRBJ2-1, with D tentatively TRBD1 (6 bases). V shed 5 bases and J shed 6 bases, with 14 bases lying between them. The CDR3 has 14 residues. Germline assignment: CDR1 SGHTA and CDR2 FQGTGA. The CDR3 loop is CASSLHRASNEQFF. CDR3 DNA sequence: TGTGCCAGCAGCCTTCACAGGGCCTCCAATGAGCAGTTCTTC.

The J gene is TRBJ1-4, the V gene TRBV2, with a possible D match to TRBD1 (6 bases). The CDR3 loop spans 12 amino acids. Trimming cost V 7 bases and J 8 bases, with 11 bases left between them. Germline V gene lookup returns CDR1 SNHLY and CDR2 FYNNEI. The CDR3, as DNA: TGTGCCAGCACAGGGGATGACGAAAAACTGTTTTTT. It encodes CASTGDDEKLFF.

Of note for this clonotype: A read error may produce the germline difference seen at one junction end. The rearrangement joins TRBV7-8 to TRBJ2-3, with a possible D match to TRBD2 (6 bases). CDR1 is SGHVS, CDR2 FQNEAQ, per germline. The CDR3 length is 13 residues. The CDR3 DNA reads TGTGCCGGCGGGGACGGGGGAAGAGCTACGAAGTATTTT. It specifies CAGGDGGRATKYF.

About this clonotype itself: In this CDR3 the conserved last residue, phenylalanine or tryptophan, is missing, so a read error is likely. The DNA is omitted, as the CDR3 cannot be located on it reliably, and the CDR3 follows TCRdb's listing. The chain combines TRBV19 with TRBJ2-1; the listed D gene, TRBD2, was not tested against the DNA. 15 amino acids form the CDR3, both terminal residues included. CDR1 LNHDA and CDR2 SQIVND come from the germline V gene (reference sequence). The chain's CDR3 is CASSIASGDYEQLFC.